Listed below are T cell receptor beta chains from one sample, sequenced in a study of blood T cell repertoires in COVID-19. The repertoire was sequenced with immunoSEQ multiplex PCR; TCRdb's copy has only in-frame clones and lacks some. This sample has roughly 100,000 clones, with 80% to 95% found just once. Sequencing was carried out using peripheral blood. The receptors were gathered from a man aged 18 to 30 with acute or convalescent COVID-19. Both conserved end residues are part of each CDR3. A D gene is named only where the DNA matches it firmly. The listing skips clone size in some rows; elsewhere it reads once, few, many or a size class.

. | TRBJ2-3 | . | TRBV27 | TGTGCCAGCAGTTTATCCCCTGGCCTAGATACGCAGTATTTT | CASSLSPGLDTQYF
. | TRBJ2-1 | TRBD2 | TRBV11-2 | TGTGCCAGCAGCTCATTGGGACTAGCGGGTACTGAGCAGTTCTTC | CASSSLGLAGTEQFF
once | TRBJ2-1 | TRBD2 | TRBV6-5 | TGTGCCAGCAGACTAGCGGGAGCAGTCAATGAGCAGTTCTTC | CASRLAGAVNEQFF
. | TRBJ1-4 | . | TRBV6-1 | TGTGCCAGCAGTGACGAGGGCGGGGGGGATGAAAAACTGTTTTTT | CASSDEGGGDEKLFF
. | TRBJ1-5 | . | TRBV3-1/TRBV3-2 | TGTGCCAGCAGCCAAGAAGGAATGCAGGGAGGTCAGCCCCAGCATTTT | CASSQEGMQGGQPQHF
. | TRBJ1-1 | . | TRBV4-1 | TGCGCCAGCAGCCAAGTTCAGGGAAAAGCTTTCTTT | CASSQVQGKAFF
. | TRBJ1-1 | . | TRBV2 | TGTGCCAGCAGGCCGGCAGGGAGGACTGAAGCTTTCTTT | CASRPAGRTEAFF
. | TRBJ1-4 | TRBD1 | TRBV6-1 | TGTGCCAGCAGTGATCCTGGACAGGGTGCTGGAGAAAAACTGTTTTTT | CASSDPGQGAGEKLFF
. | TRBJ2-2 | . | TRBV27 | TGTGCCAGCAGTTTTTCCGGAGTAGCGGCTTACACCGGGGAGCTGTTTTTT | CASSFSGVAAYTGELFF
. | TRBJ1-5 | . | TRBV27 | TGTGCCAGCAGCCGGGACATCAATCAGCCCCAGCATTTT | CASSRDINQPQHF
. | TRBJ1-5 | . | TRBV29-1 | TGCAGCGTTGTCATCGGGTTGGGAGGCAATCAGCCCCAGCATTTT | CSVVIGLGGNQPQHF
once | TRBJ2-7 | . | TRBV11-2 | TGTGCCAGCAGCGCCGACAGTCTTCGAGAGCAGTACTTC | CASSADSLREQYF
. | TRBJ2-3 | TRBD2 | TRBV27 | TGTGCCAGCAGTTTCGGACTAGCCGGCACAGATACGCAGTATTTT | CASSFGLAGTDTQYF
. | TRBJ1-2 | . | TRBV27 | TGTGCCAGCAGTTTATCAACAAACTATGGCTACACCTTC | CASSLSTNYGYTF
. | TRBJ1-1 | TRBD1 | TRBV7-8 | TGTGCCAGCAGCGTACAGGGGGGGATGACTGAAGCTTTCTTT | CASSVQGGMTEAFF
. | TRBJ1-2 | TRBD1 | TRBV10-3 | TGTGCCATCAGTGAGTCGGAGACAGGGGTCGGCTACACCTTC | CAISESETGVGYTF
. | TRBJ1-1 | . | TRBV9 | TGTGCCAGCAGCGGGAGATTGGCGGACATACCGAACACTGAAGCTTTCTTT | CASSGRLADIPNTEAFF
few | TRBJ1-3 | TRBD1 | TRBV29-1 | TGCAGCGTTAAAACAGGGGGTAGAAACACCATATATTTT | CSVKTGGRNTIYF
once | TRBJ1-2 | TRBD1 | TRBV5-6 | TGTGCCAGCAGCTTGGCCAGGGGGCTTGGCTATGGCTACACCTTC | CASSLARGLGYGYTF
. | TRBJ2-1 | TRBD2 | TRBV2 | TGTGCCAGCAGACCGTTAGCGGGAGGGCCTTCGGTTGATGAGCAGTTCTTC | CASRPLAGGPSVDEQFF
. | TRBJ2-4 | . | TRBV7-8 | TGTGCCAGCAGCTCACCCGGGGGCAAAAACATTCAGTACTTC | CASSSPGGKNIQYF
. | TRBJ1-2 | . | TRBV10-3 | TGTGCCATCAGTGAGGAAGGAGGAGGACAGTTCGGCTACACCTTC | CAISEEGGGQFGYTF
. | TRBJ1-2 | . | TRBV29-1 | TGCAGCGTTCAGTCCACGAACCATGGGGCTATAAACTATGGCTACACCTTC | CSVQSTNHGAINYGYTF
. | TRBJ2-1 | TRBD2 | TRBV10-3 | TGTGCCATCAGCCCTGCGGGGGACAATGAGCAGTTCTTC | CAISPAGDNEQFF
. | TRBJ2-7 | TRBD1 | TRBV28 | TGTGCCAGCAGGGGCGGACAGGCGGGCTACGAGCAGTACTTC | CASRGGQAGYEQYF
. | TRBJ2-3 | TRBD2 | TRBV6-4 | TGTGCCAGCAGTGAAACGGCGGGAGGTACAGATACGCAGTATTTT | CASSETAGGTDTQYF
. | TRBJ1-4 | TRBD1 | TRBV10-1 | TGCGCCAGCAGTGCCCCACAGGGGATAACTAATGAAAAACTGTTTTTT | CASSAPQGITNEKLFF
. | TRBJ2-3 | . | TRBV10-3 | TGTGCCATCAAGGCAGGGGGGAAGTTGCTAGCACATATGGATACGCAGTATTTT | CAIKAGGKLLAHMDTQYF
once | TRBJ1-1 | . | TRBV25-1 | TGTGCCAGCAGTGAGAGGTCTGAAGCTTTCTTT | CASSERSEAFF
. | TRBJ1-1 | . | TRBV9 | TGTGCCAGCAGCGTAAATGACTCCCCCCAGGGGACTGAAGCTTTCTTT | CASSVNDSPQGTEAFF
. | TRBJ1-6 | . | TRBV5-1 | TGCGCCAGCAGCTTCCAGGGGTTCTATAATTCACCCCTCCACTTT | CASSFQGFYNSPLHF
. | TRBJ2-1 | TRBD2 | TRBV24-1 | TGTGCCACCAGTGATTTGCCCTCCAAATCCCGGACTAGCGGAAGAGGTGAGCAGTTCTTC | CATSDLPSKSRTSGRGEQFF
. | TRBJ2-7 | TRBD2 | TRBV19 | TGTGCCAGTAGTATAGTGGCGGGAGTCGACGAGCAGTACTTC | CASSIVAGVDEQYF
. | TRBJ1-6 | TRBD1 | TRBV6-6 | TGTGCCAGCAGTTCCGGACAGGGTAATTCACCCCTCCACTTT | CASSSGQGNSPLHF
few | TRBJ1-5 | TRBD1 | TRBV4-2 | TGTGCCAGCAGCCAGGGCGCCGGGACAGGCAATCAGCCCCAGCATTTT | CASSQGAGTGNQPQHF
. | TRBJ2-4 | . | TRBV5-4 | TGTGCCAGCAGCTTGTCTACAGGGGCCAAAAACATTCAGTACTTC | CASSLSTGAKNIQYF
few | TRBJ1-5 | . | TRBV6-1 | TGTGCCAGCAGTGAAGTCTATAGCAATCAGCCCCAGCATTTT | CASSEVYSNQPQHF
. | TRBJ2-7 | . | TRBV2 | TGTGCCAGCAGCGTGGACTCTCACAATTGCTTC | CASSVDSHNCF
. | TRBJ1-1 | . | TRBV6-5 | TGTGCCACAATCACAGGGAGGGGAAACACTGAAGCTTTCTTT | CATITGRGNTEAFF
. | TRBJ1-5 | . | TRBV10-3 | TGTGCCCTGAGTCAGGATGGCAATCAGCCCCAGCATTTT | CALSQDGNQPQHF
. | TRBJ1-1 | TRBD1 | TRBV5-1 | TGCGCCAGCAGCTGGGAGACAGGGCTCATGAACACTGAAGCTTTCTTT | CASSWETGLMNTEAFF
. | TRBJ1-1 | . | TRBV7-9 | TGTGCCAGCAGCTCCTCAGGGCCCTTTAGCACTGAAGCTTTCTTT | CASSSSGPFSTEAFF